This T cell receptor (beta chain) was identified in a study of OX40 agonist ivuxolimab in advanced cancers. Individuals having autoimmune disease history or systemic immunosuppression were not enrolled. Study-wide results and caveats: Among the lowest levels of clonal expansion were found in partial responders at 0.1-3.0 mg/kg. CD4+ T cells averaged fewer expanded clones than CD8+ T cells. Clones of CD4+ and CD8+ blood T cells grew by week 6 at doses of 0.1 to 3.0 mg/kg.

Comments on this clone: The antigen is not known.

The germline V gene has CDR1 MNHEY and CDR2 SMNVEV (reference sequence). The CDR3 has 14 residues. Between the trimmed V and J ends, which lost 2 bases and 2 bases, there was a span of 10 bases. The table came from immunoSEQ multiplex PCR; TCRdb's copy has only in-frame clones and leaves some out. The sample records 75,000 to 100,000 clones, roughly nine tenths being singletons. The sequence came from an adult with an advanced solid tumor such as melanoma, head and neck, liver or kidney cancer. The specimen comprised CD4+ or CD8+ T cells sorted from blood, sampled in a trial of the OX40 agonist ivuxolimab. This rearrangement joins TRBV27 to TRBJ2-7, with D possibly matching TRBD2 (5 bases). CDR3 sequence: CASSLREGPYEQYF. CDR3 coding DNA: TGTGCCAGCAGTTTACGAGAGGGCCCCTACGAGCAGTACTTC.